One and the same sample provided the 5 T cell receptor beta chains below, sequenced in a study of cytotoxic CD8 clonotypes in ibrutinib-treated CLL. Here immunoSEQ multiplex PCR was the method, and the copy in TCRdb shows in-frame clones only, minus some. In the table there are fewer than 100,000 clones, around 79% of which are singletons. The sequencing used PBMCs, collected after 12 months of ibrutinib treatment. The source is a human donor with chronic lymphocytic leukemia.

The CDR3 sequence: CASSLEGHGYTF. CDR3 in DNA: TGTGCCAGCAGCTTAGAGGGGCATGGCTACACCTTC. The gene calls are TRBV7-9 and TRBJ1-2, with TRBD1 as a possible D gene (5 bases). Per germline, CDR1 SEHNR and CDR2 FQNEAQ (reference sequence). This CDR3 contains 12 residues. With 1 base removed from V and 6 bases from J, the gap between germline ends came to 6 bases.

This clone came up once. Other DNA sequences in the same sample also yield this CDR3. V gene TRBV2 combines with J gene TRBJ2-1, with no clear D. Germline V CDR1 and CDR2: SNHLY, FYNNEI. This CDR3 has 12 amino acids. Trimming removed 1 base at V and 6 bases at J, with 4 bases between. The CDR3 loop is CASSEDSNEQFF. CDR3 DNA sequence: TGTGCCAGCAGTGAAGACAGCAATGAGCAGTTCTTC.

The chain has TRBV9 and TRBJ2-7, with a possible D match to TRBD2 (6 bases). The germline V and J ends were trimmed by 0 bases and 7 bases, with 14 bases remaining between them. The V gene's germline CDR1 is SGDLS and CDR2 YYNGEE. The CDR3 extends over 14 amino acids. CDR3: CASSVGLARNEQYF. For the CDR3, the DNA is TGTGCCAGCAGCGTAGGTCTAGCGCGAAATGAGCAGTACTTC.

This clone came up many times. The V gene is TRBV27, the J gene TRBJ1-1; D not certain. Trimming stripped 4 bases from V and 4 bases from J, with 10 bases between. This CDR3 is built from 13 residues. The germline V gene has CDR1 MNHEY and CDR2 SMNVEV (reference sequence). The CDR3 spells CASSSGWGTEAFF. Written as DNA, the CDR3 is TGTGCCAGCAGTTCCGGGTGGGGCACTGAAGCTTTCTTT.

The chain uses TRBV18 and TRBJ2-2; D possibly corresponds to TRBD1 (6 bases). Trimming shortened V by 3 bases and J by 5 bases, and 10 bases separated the two germline ends. Germline CDR1 KGHSH, CDR2 LQKENI. CDR3 size: 14 residues. CDR3 protein: CASSPEQGTGELFF. In DNA, the CDR3 is TGTGCCAGCTCACCGGAACAGGGAACCGGGGAGCTGTTTTTT.